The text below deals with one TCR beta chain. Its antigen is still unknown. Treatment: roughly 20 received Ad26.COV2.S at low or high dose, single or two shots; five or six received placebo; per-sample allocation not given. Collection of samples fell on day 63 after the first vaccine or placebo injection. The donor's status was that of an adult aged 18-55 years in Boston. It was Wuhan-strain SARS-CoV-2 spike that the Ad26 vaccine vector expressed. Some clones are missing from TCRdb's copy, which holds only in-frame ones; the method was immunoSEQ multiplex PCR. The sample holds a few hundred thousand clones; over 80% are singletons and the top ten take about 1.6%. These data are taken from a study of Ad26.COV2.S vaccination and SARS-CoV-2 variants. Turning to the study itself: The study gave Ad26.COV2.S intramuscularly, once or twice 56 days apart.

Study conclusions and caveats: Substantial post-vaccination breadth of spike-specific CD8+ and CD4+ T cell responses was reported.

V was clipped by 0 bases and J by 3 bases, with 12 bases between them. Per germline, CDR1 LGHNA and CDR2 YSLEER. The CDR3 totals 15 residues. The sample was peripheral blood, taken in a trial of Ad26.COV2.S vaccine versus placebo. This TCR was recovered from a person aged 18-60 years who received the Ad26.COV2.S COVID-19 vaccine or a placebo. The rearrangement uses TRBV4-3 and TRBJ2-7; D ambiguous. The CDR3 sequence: CASSQDLIGIYEQYF. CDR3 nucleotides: TGCGCCAGCAGCCAAGATCTTATAGGGATCTACGAGCAGTACTTC.